The 20 T cell receptor beta chains below were found in one sample sequenced in a study of T cells in Graves' hyperthyroidism and ophthalmopathy. TCR beta CDR3 region amplification was performed from RNA transcripts. First-round RT-PCR of the TCR CDR3 relied on the HTBI primer set. From the multiplex PCR reads, TCRdb called clonotypes with MiXCR, one entry per CDR3 protein. The sample records 300,000 to 450,000 distinct CDR3 sequences, 15% to 18% being singletons. The sequenced material came from blood. The receptors derive from a woman younger than 35 with Graves' hyperthyroidism that later progressed to Graves' ophthalmopathy.

This clonotype has ten or more counts. V and J are TRBV27 and TRBJ2-1; 7 nucleotides align to TRBD1. Germline lookup yields CDR1 MNHEY and CDR2 SMNVEV (reference sequence). The CDR3 has 16 amino acids. V lost 3 bases and J lost 4; bases outside the gene matches: 9. The CDR3 protein is CASSFLGQVTYNEQFF. The CDR3 coding sequence is TGTGCCAGCAGTTTTCTTGGACAGGTTACGTACAATGAGCAGTTCTTC.

This clonotype was detected ten times or more. The V call is TRBV7-8, the J call TRBJ1-1; D gene uncertain. The V end was cut by 4 bases, the J end by 0 bases, with 9 bases between. The length of the CDR3 is 14 residues. Germline values: CDR1 SGHVS, CDR2 FQNEAQ. The CDR3 spells CASSSQVLNTEAFF. In DNA, the CDR3 is TGTGCCAGCAGCTCCCAAGTCTTGAACACTGAAGCTTTCTTT.

The chain combines TRBV11-2 with TRBJ2-1; D is unclear. V lost 0 bases and J lost 2, with 8 bases in between. The CDR3 covers 15 residues. Looked up from germline, CDR1 is SGHAT and CDR2 is FQNNGV. The CDR3, as DNA: TGTGCCAGCAGCTTAGATTTAGGCGCCTACAATGAGCAGTTCTTC. This encodes CASSLDLGAYNEQFF.

The chain joins TRBV20-1 to TRBJ2-5, with 9 nucleotides matching TRBD2. Unmatched junction bases numbered 12, after V lost 6 bases and J lost 1 base. The CDR3 extends over 16 amino acids. Germline V gene data show CDR1 as DFQATT and CDR2 as SNEGSKA (reference sequence). The CDR3 DNA reads TGCAGTGCCCCCAAGGGCGGGACTAGCCCCCAAGAGACCCAGTACTTC. This gives the protein CSAPKGGTSPQETQYF.

The genes are TRBV19 and TRBJ2-1, with 10 bases matching TRBD1. After removal of 3 bases from V and 5 bases from J, the junction contained 4 bases not matched to a gene. The CDR3 covers 15 residues. Germline lookup yields CDR1 LNHDA and CDR2 SQIVND (reference sequence). CDR3 sequence reads: CASSMGTGENNEQFF. The DNA for the CDR3 is TGTGCCAGTAGTATGGGGACAGGGGAGAACAATGAGCAGTTCTTC.

This clonotype showed up just a few times. The chain uses TRBV27 and TRBJ2-7; no clear D gene. Looked up from germline, CDR1 is MNHEY and CDR2 is SMNVEV (reference sequence). CDR3 size: 14 residues. The V and J ends lost 6 bases and 6 bases respectively, with 18 bases between them. The CDR3 here is CASSPLGPRTEQYF. CDR3 in DNA: TGTGCCAGCAGCCCACTCGGGCCTCGAACCGAGCAGTACTTC.

The table lists this clonotype with many counts. V is TRBV24-1 and J is TRBJ2-7, with TRBD1 matching 7 bases. The CDR3 consists of 16 residues. V gave up 4 bases and J gave up 4 bases; unmatched junction bases: 12. Germline lookup yields CDR1 KGHDR and CDR2 SFDVKD. The CDR3 nucleotides are TGTGCCACCAGTGAGTTCCTTTCGGGACAGATTTACGAGCAGTACTTC. This encodes CATSEFLSGQIYEQYF.

J is TRBJ2-1 and V is TRBV19, with TRBD2 identical over 9 bases. The CDR3 covers 15 residues. V shed 4 bases, J shed 4 bases, and the junction held 5 bases outside the gene matches. Germline V gene lookup returns CDR1 LNHDA and CDR2 SQIVND (reference sequence). The CDR3 sequence is CASSRGSGGYNEQFF. The CDR3, as DNA: TGTGCCAGTAGTAGGGGTAGCGGGGGATACAATGAGCAGTTCTTC.

This clonotype was detected many times. The chain joins TRBV20-1 to TRBJ1-5, with TRBD1 as a possible D gene (6 bases). V dropped 0 bases and J dropped 3 bases, with 15 bases sitting between them. From germline, CDR1 is DFQATT and CDR2 SNEGSKA (reference sequence). CDR3 size: 16 residues. CDR3 coding DNA: TGCAGTGCTAGAGATACAAACAGGGTATTCAATCAGCCCCAGCATTTT. Its translation: CSARDTNRVFNQPQHF.

This clonotype was counted at least ten times. This sequence joins TRBV7-2 and TRBJ2-1; no clear D. The CDR3 runs to 15 residues. Germline V gene data show CDR1 as SGHTA and CDR2 as FQGNSA. With 3 bases removed from V and 6 bases from J, the gap between germline ends came to 15 bases. The DNA for the CDR3 is TGTGCCAGCAGCTTGCCTTTTAGGGCCCCCAATGAGCAGTTCTTC. It yields the protein CASSLPFRAPNEQFF.

V gene TRBV4-2 combines with J gene TRBJ1-1; weak D call: TRBD1 (6 bases). This CDR3 contains 14 residues. Germline V gene sequence: CDR1 LGHNA, CDR2 YNFKEQ. Trimming left V 0 bases short and J 4 bases short, with 9 bases between. The CDR3 DNA is TGTGCCAGCAGCCAAGATGGAGGGGGCACTGAAGCTTTCTTT. This translates into CASSQDGGGTEAFF.

The J gene is TRBJ2-4, the V gene TRBV19; 7 positions agree with TRBD1. With V trimmed by 5 bases and J by 4 bases, 8 bases remained unmatched. The CDR3 runs 15 residues. Germline CDR1 is LNHDA and CDR2 is SQIVND (reference sequence). CDR3 sequence (DNA): TGTGCCAGTAGTGACAGGGTGGGAACTAAAAACATTCAGTACTTC. Translated: CASSDRVGTKNIQYF.

There are a few counts of this clonotype. A read error may account for a junction end that differs from germline. The chain recombines TRBV14 with TRBJ2-7; 8 bases agree with TRBD2. CDR1 is SGHDN, CDR2 FVKESK, per germline. The CDR3 has 15 amino acids. The DNA of the CDR3 is TGTGTCAGCAGCCTGGTAGCGGGGAGTAGAGGCGAGCAGTACTTC. It encodes CVSSLVAGSRGEQYF.

At least ten counts were recorded for this clonotype. CDR3 sequence: CASSQMGGTDTQYF. The CDR3 DNA is TGTGCCAGCAGTCAGATGGGCGGCACAGATACGCAGTATTTT. V gene TRBV28 combines with J gene TRBJ2-3, with D uncertain. The germline V gene encodes CDR1 MDHEN and CDR2 SYDVKM. This CDR3 has 14 amino acids. V lost 5 bases and J lost 1, with 10 bases in between. Combining the CDR3 with reference TRBV28 and TRBJ2-3 gives the whole variable domain DVKVTQSSRYLVKRTGEKVFLECVQDMDHENMFWYRQDPGLGLRLIYFSYDVKMKEKGDIPEGYSVSREKKERFSLILESASTNQTSMYLCASSQMGGTDTQYFGPGTRLTVL.

Points on this clonotype: A clone one base away is much larger, so this may be a read error. This sequence joins TRBV7-2 and TRBJ2-4; D assignment may be TRBD1 or TRBD2 (5 bases each). The CDR3 spans 14 residues. Germline lookup yields CDR1 SGHTA and CDR2 FQGNSA. The CDR3 here is CAGSLEAGREIQYF. The CDR3 DNA follows: TGTGCCGGCAGCTTAGAGGCAGGGAGAGAAATTCAGTACTTC. The whole variable domain, filled in from reference TRBV7-2 and TRBJ2-4, reads GAGVSQSPSNKVTEKGKDVELRCDPISGHTALYWYRQSLGQGLEFLIYFQGNSAPDKSGLPSDRFSAERTGGSVSTLTIQRTQQEDSAVYLCAGSLEAGREIQYFGAGTRLSVL.

The sample holds many counts of this clonotype. The chain combines TRBV6-1 with TRBJ2-7, with a tentative D call TRBD1 (6 bases). Trimming shortened V by 0 bases and J by 3 bases, and 15 bases separated the two germline ends. CDR3 size: 16 residues. Germline values: CDR1 MNHNS, CDR2 SASEGT. The CDR3 is CASSEAPLSQGYEQYF. CDR3 sequence (DNA): TGTGCCAGCAGTGAAGCGCCTTTGTCACAGGGCTACGAGCAGTACTTC.

This clonotype was detected many times. The V and J genes are TRBV20-1 and TRBJ2-7; weak D call: TRBD1 (6 bases). Trimming took 0 bases from V and 6 from J, leaving 18 bases between them. CDR3 size: 15 residues. Germline V gene lookup returns CDR1 DFQATT and CDR2 SNEGSKA (reference sequence). The CDR3 here is CSARERGTPSGEQYF. The CDR3, as DNA: TGCAGTGCTAGAGAAAGGGGGACGCCATCGGGCGAGCAGTACTTC.

This clonotype has at least ten counts. This CDR3 reads CASSSAGNEQYF. CDR3 in DNA: TGTGCCAGCAGCTCCGCGGGGAACGAGCAGTACTTC. This chain links TRBV2 with TRBJ2-7; D may be TRBD2 (6 bases). With 6 bases removed from V and 5 bases from J, the gap between germline ends came to 11 bases. The CDR3 covers 12 residues. Germline V CDR1 and CDR2: SNHLY, FYNNEI.

The chain recombines TRBV14 with TRBJ2-3; 8 positions agree with TRBD2. In germline, CDR1 is SGHDN, CDR2 FVKESK. The J segment lost 8 bases and the V segment lost 5 bases, leaving 15 bases of the junction unmatched. The CDR3 is 16 residues long. CDR3 protein: CASSSVLPAGASTQYF. DNA for the CDR3: TGTGCCAGCAGCTCCGTTTTGCCAGCGGGAGCGTCTACGCAGTATTTT.

Many counts were recorded for this clonotype. The V call is TRBV2, the J call TRBJ2-3; the D is unclear. Per germline, CDR1 SNHLY and CDR2 FYNNEI. V dropped 2 bases and J dropped 0 bases, with 6 bases sitting between them. CDR3 length equals 14 residues. The CDR3 here is CASSERGSTDTQYF. The CDR3 DNA reads TGTGCCAGCAGTGAACGTGGAAGCACAGATACGCAGTATTTT.